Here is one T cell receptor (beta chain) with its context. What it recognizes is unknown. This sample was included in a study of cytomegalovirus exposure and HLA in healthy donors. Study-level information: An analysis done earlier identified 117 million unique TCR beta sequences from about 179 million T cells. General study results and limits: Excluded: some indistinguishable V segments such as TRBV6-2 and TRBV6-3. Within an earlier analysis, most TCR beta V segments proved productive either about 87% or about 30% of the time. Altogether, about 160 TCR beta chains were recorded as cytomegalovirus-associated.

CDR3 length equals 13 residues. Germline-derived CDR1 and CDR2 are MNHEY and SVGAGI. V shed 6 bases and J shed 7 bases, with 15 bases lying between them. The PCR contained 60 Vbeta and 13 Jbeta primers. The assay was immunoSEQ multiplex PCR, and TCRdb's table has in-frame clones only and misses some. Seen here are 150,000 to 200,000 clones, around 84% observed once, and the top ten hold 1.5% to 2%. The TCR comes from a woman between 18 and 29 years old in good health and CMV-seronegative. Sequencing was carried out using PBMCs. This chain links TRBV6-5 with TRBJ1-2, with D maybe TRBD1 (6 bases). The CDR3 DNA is TGTGCCAGCAGCCCCCTCACAGGGTTTGGCTACACCTTC. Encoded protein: CASSPLTGFGYTF.